This T cell receptor (beta chain) was profiled in a study of blood T cell repertoires in COVID-19. Overall study context: The samples span acute and convalescent COVID-19 from the United States, Italy and Spain.

The germline V gene encodes CDR1 LGHNA and CDR2 YNFKEQ. The V gene lost 1 base and the J gene lost 3 bases, with 11 bases spanning the gap. The length of the CDR3 is 15 residues. This clone has only one observation. Repertoires were generated with immunoSEQ multiplex PCR, while TCRdb's copy carries only in-frame clones and drops some. In the table there are over 200,000 clones, 86% of which are singletons. Source material: peripheral blood. The receptor was derived from a woman aged 25 to 39 who had recovered from COVID-19. This rearrangement joins TRBV4-2 to TRBJ2-3, with D unclear. The CDR3 loop is CASSQAPSSTDTQYF. CDR3 bases: TGTGCCAGCAGCCAAGCCCCCTCTAGTACAGATACGCAGTATTTT.